This TCR beta chain originates from a study of blood T cell repertoires in COVID-19. Study information: Spain, Italy and the United States supplied samples that represented acute and convalescent COVID-19.

As processed by the authors: Estimated nucleated cell counts came from reference gene primer amplification. The data were produced by immunoSEQ multiplex PCR, yet TCRdb's version contains in-frame clones alone and is incomplete. The V and J calls and the clone size are those of that table, but D and trimming were determined from the DNA. The sample lists fewer than 80,000 clones, around 74% seen once, with about 30% in the top ten. Sequenced input: peripheral blood. The clonotype originates from an elderly woman with acute or convalescent COVID-19.

Written as DNA, the CDR3 is TGTGCCAGCAGTTACCTTAGCGGGAGGAACTCCTACGAGCAGTACTTC. Amino acid sequence: CASSYLSGRNSYEQYF. The chain combines TRBV2 with TRBJ2-7; 10 bases map to TRBD2. Germline-derived CDR1 and CDR2 are SNHLY and FYNNEI. CDR3 length: 16 residues. With V trimmed by 5 bases and J by 0 bases, 7 bases remained unmatched.